The 8 T cell receptor beta chains in this list originate from one sample, sequenced in a study of molecular identifiers for immune sequencing clone quantification. Via MiXCR, TCRdb re-called the PCR reads, giving one row per CDR3 protein. The table includes about 500,000 distinct CDR3 sequences, around 25% detected once. The sequencing input was naive CD8+ T cells from blood, with Jurkat cell RNA spiked in. The subset is: FACS-sorted CD8+CD4-CCR7+CD45RA+ naive T cells. These receptors came from a human donor in good health. Some libraries in this study had Jurkat cell RNA spiked in.

A note on this clonotype: This may be a read error, as it is one base from a much larger clone. The chain recombines TRBV5-3 with TRBJ2-3, with D tentatively TRBD2 (6 bases). TRBV5-3 is sorted into the ORF group, with uncertain function. The CDR3 sequence is 16 residues long. The CDR3 region has the DNA TGTGCCAGCAGCTTGGTTGTTGCGGGGTCCATAGATACGCAGTATTTT. Translation gives CASSLVVAGSIDTQYF.

This clonotype appeared a few times. The chain recombines TRBV28 with TRBJ2-7, with 8 nucleotides matching TRBD2. CDR3 length: 13 residues. V lost 7 bases and J lost 3; bases outside the gene matches: 5. Germline V gene sequence: CDR1 MDHEN, CDR2 SYDVKM. The CDR3 is CASKRAGDYEQYF. The CDR3 region has the DNA TGTGCCAGCAAGAGAGCGGGAGACTACGAGCAGTACTTC.

The V call is TRBV15, the J call TRBJ2-2; D is undetermined. V was clipped by 6 bases and J by 4 bases, with 15 bases between them. Germline values: CDR1 LNHNV, CDR2 YYDKDF (reference sequence). The CDR3 length is 15 residues. CDR3 protein: CATSNLDLGTGELFF. The CDR3 DNA reads TGTGCCACCAGTAATCTGGATTTGGGCACCGGGGAGCTGTTTTTT.

V is TRBV6-1 and J is TRBJ2-5; 12 bases align to TRBD2. From germline, CDR1 is MNHNS and CDR2 SASEGT. The CDR3 covers 17 residues. Losses at the gene ends were 5 bases for V and 1 base for J; bases not matched to a gene: 8. The CDR3 DNA reads as TGTGCCAGCAGTACCTGGACTAGCGGGGCTTTCCAAGAGACCCAGTACTTC. It yields the protein CASSTWTSGAFQETQYF.

V and J are TRBV30 and TRBJ1-5, with D possibly matching TRBD1 (6 bases). Trimming took 1 base from V and 6 from J, leaving 28 bases between them. Germline V gene lookup returns CDR1 GTSNPN and CDR2 SVGIG (reference sequence). The CDR3 consists of 19 residues. The CDR3: CAWSGIGPVSGGVGQPQHF. CDR3 sequence (DNA): TGTGCCTGGAGTGGAATTGGACCGGTCTCCGGGGGCGTCGGTCAGCCCCAGCATTTT.

This clonotype was observed a few times. A much more abundant neighbour one base away suggests this may be a read error. This chain connects TRBV27 to TRBJ2-7, with 10 bases lining up with TRBD2. This CDR3 is built from 14 residues. Germline V gives CDR1 MNHEY, CDR2 SMNVEV (reference sequence). CDR3 residues: CASSAGTSVYVQYF. The DNA for the CDR3 is TGTGCCAGCAGCGCCGGGACTAGCGTCTACGTGCAGTACTTC.

This clonotype came up a few times. The rearrangement uses TRBV9 and TRBJ2-1; 11 nucleotides match TRBD2. Germline CDR1 and CDR2: SGDLS and YYNGEE. The J segment lost 10 bases and the V segment lost 2 bases, leaving 8 bases of the junction unmatched. This CDR3 region has 15 residues. The DNA for the CDR3 is TGTGCCAGCAGCGTTATGCTAGCGGGAGGTTCGGAGCAGTTCTTC. It codes for CASSVMLAGGSEQFF.

Concerning this clonotype: At one of its ends the junction is not consistent with the germline gene, which may arise from a read error. The chain couples TRBV4-3 to TRBJ2-7; TRBD1 matches at 10 bases. The germline CDR1 and CDR2 sequences are LGHNA and YSLEER. CDR3 size: 15 residues. CDR3 region: CVSSPQGQGAYEQYF. The CDR3 DNA reads TGCGTCAGCAGCCCACAAGGACAGGGGGCCTACGAGCAGTACTTC.